Presented here are 25 T cell receptor beta chains from one specimen sequenced in a study of patients and donors after allogeneic stem cell transplantation. TCRdb re-analysed the RT-PCR reads in MiXCR, keeping a single row per CDR3 protein. This sample has some 880,000 distinct CDR3 sequences, with about a sixth found just once. Specimen: blood, either unsorted or a sorted T cell fraction (not recorded which). Receptors originate from a human donor who was either an allogeneic HSCT recipient or a stem cell or donor lymphocyte infusion donor (not recorded which). It is not recorded whose cells these are; they may come from a transplant donor.

This sequence joins TRBV15 and TRBJ1-2, with D uncertain. Germline V gene data show CDR1 as LNHNV and CDR2 as YYDKDF (reference sequence). The CDR3 runs 14 residues. Trimming removed 1 base from V and 4 bases from J, with 10 bases in between. DNA for the CDR3: TGTGCCACCAGCAGAGTCGTAGGGCTCTATGGCTACACCTTC. It yields the protein CATSRVVGLYGYTF. The full variable domain, with the rest looked up from reference TRBV15 and TRBJ1-2, is DAMVIQNPRYQVTQFGKPVTLSCSQTLNHNVMYWYQQKSSQAPKLLFHYYDKDFNNEADTPDNFQSRRPNTSFCFLDIRSPGLGDTAMYLCATSRVVGLYGYTFGSGTRLTVV.

In its sample, this clonotype was seen a few times. The chain couples TRBV9 to TRBJ2-3, with 8 bases aligning to TRBD2. Per germline, CDR1 SGDLS and CDR2 YYNGEE. With 0 bases clipped from V and 2 bases from J, the junction kept 5 bases outside the gene matches. The CDR3 extends over 16 amino acids. The DNA of the CDR3 is TGTGCCAGCAGCGTAGCTCTTAGCGGGACCACAGATACGCAGTATTTT. The encoded protein is CASSVALSGTTDTQYF.

In its sample, this clonotype was seen a few times. The rearrangement joins TRBV4-1 to TRBJ2-3; 8 bases match TRBD2. Germline V gives CDR1 MGHRA, CDR2 YSYEKL. The CDR3 covers 19 residues. The junction had 15 bases not matched to a gene; V was cut back by 0 bases and J by 4 bases. DNA for the CDR3: TGCGCCAGCAGCCAAGACGGAACGTTCGGCGGGAGGCCATCAGATACGCAGTATTTT. Its protein product is CASSQDGTFGGRPSDTQYF.

The sample holds a few counts of this clonotype. This chain connects TRBV6-1 to TRBJ2-1; 8 bases are a match to TRBD2. Germline V gene lookup returns CDR1 MNHNS and CDR2 SASEGT. The CDR3 length is 15 residues. V shed 0 bases, J shed 7 bases, and the junction held 5 bases outside the gene matches. The CDR3 sequence: CASSEATSAGNEQFF. In DNA, the CDR3 is TGTGCCAGCAGTGAAGCGACTAGCGCGGGGAATGAGCAGTTCTTC.

Turning to this clonotype: The junction differs from germline at one of its ends, possibly a read error. The chain recombines TRBV7-9 with TRBJ1-2; D not certain. Germline CDR1 reads SEHNR; CDR2 reads FQNEAQ (reference sequence). The CDR3 has 11 amino acids. CDR3 DNA sequence: TGTGCCAGCAGCTCCCGGGTCAGCACGGCCTTC. This gives the protein CASSSRVSTAF. Complete variable domain (other parts from reference TRBV7-9 and TRBJ1-2): DTGVSQNPRHKITKRGQNVTFRCDPISEHNRLYWYRQTLGQGPEFLTYFQNEAQLEKSRLLSDRFSAERPKGSFSTLEIQRTEQGDSAMYLCASSSRVSTAFGSGTRLTVV.

V gene TRBV27 combines with J gene TRBJ1-6; 8 bases are shared with TRBD1. The CDR3 is made up of 16 amino acids. From germline, CDR1 is MNHEY and CDR2 SMNVEV (reference sequence). V shed 2 bases and J 10 bases; nucleotides not matched to a gene: 10. The CDR3 bases are TGTGCCAGCAGTTTAACCGGACAGGGTGGAGACTCACCCCTCCACTTT. Amino acids: CASSLTGQGGDSPLHF.

The chain uses TRBV13 and TRBJ2-3; D gene unclear. The germline V gene has CDR1 PRHDT and CDR2 FYEKMQ (reference sequence). Trimming removed 0 bases at V and 1 base at J, with 11 bases between. CDR3 length: 16 residues. The CDR3 sequence: CASSLGSVWGTDTQYF. CDR3 nucleotides: TGTGCCAGCAGCTTAGGGTCTGTGTGGGGCACAGATACGCAGTATTTT.

In this sample, this clonotype turned up a few times. For the CDR3, the DNA is TGTGCCAGCAGTCCACACAACGGTTACGAGCAGTACTTC. Translating gives CASSPHNGYEQYF. The rearrangement uses TRBV27 and TRBJ2-7; no reliable D call. Trimming took 5 bases from V and 4 from J, leaving 12 bases between them. The CDR3 contains 13 residues. Germline V CDR1 and CDR2: MNHEY, SMNVEV (reference sequence).

This clonotype has a handful of counts. The chain carries TRBV11-2 and TRBJ1-3, with D perhaps TRBD1 (5 bases). The CDR3 is 16 amino acids. Trimming shortened V by 5 bases and J by 1 base, and 15 bases separated the two germline ends. CDR1 is SGHAT and CDR2 is FQNNGV in the germline V gene. CDR3 amino acids: CASSKRGGGSGNTIYF. In DNA form, the CDR3 reads TGTGCCAGCAGCAAACGAGGTGGGGGATCTGGAAACACCATATATTTT.

The chain joins TRBV10-3 to TRBJ2-5, with D perhaps given as TRBD1 or TRBD2 (5 bases each). The CDR3 spans 15 residues. The V and J ends lost 4 bases and 1 base respectively, with 13 bases between them. CDR1 and CDR2 from the germline V gene are ENHRY and SYGVKD. The CDR3 loop is CAISVSTGPQETQYF. CDR3 DNA sequence: TGTGCCATCAGTGTTTCAACGGGGCCCCAAGAGACCCAGTACTTC.

This clonotype was seen a handful of times. The genes are TRBV24-1 and TRBJ2-5, with 8 bases aligning to TRBD1. CDR3 length equals 15 residues. Looked up from germline, CDR1 is KGHDR and CDR2 is SFDVKD. The ends lost 4 bases at V and 6 bases at J; junction bases unmatched: 9. The CDR3: CATSDRGQGGQTQYF. The DNA for the CDR3 is TGTGCCACCAGTGACCGTGGACAGGGCGGACAGACCCAGTACTTC.

This clonotype was observed a few times. The gene calls are TRBV27 and TRBJ2-7, with D tentatively TRBD2 (7 bases). Germline loops: CDR1 MNHEY, CDR2 SMNVEV (reference sequence). CDR3 length equals 17 residues. The V end was cut by 0 bases, the J end by 4 bases, with 19 bases between. In DNA form, the CDR3 reads TGTGCCAGCAGTTTATCGGGGGAAGGGGGGGGCACTTACGAGCAGTACTTC. Protein sequence: CASSLSGEGGGTYEQYF.

The rearrangement uses TRBV6-5 and TRBJ2-1; possibly TRBD1 for D (5 bases). The CDR3 sequence is 12 residues long. Germline V CDR1 and CDR2: MNHEY, SVGAGI. The V end lost 11 bases, the J end lost 2 bases, and 10 bases lay between the germline ends. This chain's CDR3 is CAAGKAYNEQFF. DNA for the CDR3: TGTGCCGCAGGGAAGGCCTACAATGAGCAGTTCTTC.

In its sample, this clonotype was seen many times. The CDR3: CASSLDPNQPQHF. CDR3 nucleotides: TGTGCCAGCAGCTTGGACCCCAATCAGCCCCAGCATTTT. V is TRBV7-3 and J is TRBJ1-5; no clear D. V lost 3 bases, J lost 3 bases, and 6 bases lay in between. The germline V gene has CDR1 SGHTA and CDR2 FQGTGA. The CDR3 spans 13 residues.

The chain recombines TRBV6-1 with TRBJ1-5; D not certain. The CDR3 sequence is 16 residues long. Germline assignment: CDR1 MNHNS and CDR2 SASEGT. Trimming cost V 6 bases and J 9 bases, with 24 bases left between them. As DNA, the CDR3 is TGTGCCAGCAGGCCTCAGCTCGGCGGTCTGCAGACGCCCCAGCATTTT. Amino acid sequence: CASRPQLGGLQTPQHF.

The V and J genes are TRBV3-1 and TRBJ2-7, with 9 bases identical to TRBD1. This CDR3 has 16 residues. Germline trimming cut 1 base from V and 5 bases from J; bases unmatched to any gene: 9. Germline V CDR1 and CDR2: LGHDT, YNNKEL (reference sequence). Written as DNA, the CDR3 is TGTGCCAGCAGCCAAGCCGGACAGGGGTCAGTCCACGAGCAGTACTTC. This gives the protein CASSQAGQGSVHEQYF.

The sample holds a few counts of this clonotype. This rearrangement joins TRBV12-3 or TRBV12-4 to TRBJ1-1; D not certain. CDR3 length: 13 residues. Trimming cost V 7 bases and J 1 base, with 10 bases left between them. CDR3 in DNA: TGTGCCAGCATCAAGGATAGGAACACTGAAGCTTTCTTT. This codes for CASIKDRNTEAFF.

This chain joins TRBV7-6 and TRBJ1-3, with D unclear. The CDR3 totals 15 residues. V was shortened by 1 base and J by 0 bases, with 7 bases between the two germline ends. Germline CDR1 and CDR2: SGHVS and FNYEAQ. The CDR3 nucleotides read TGTGCCAGCAGCTTAGGGGAGACCTCTGGAAACACCATATATTTT. This codes for CASSLGETSGNTIYF.

CDR3 coding DNA: TGCAGTGCTAGAGCGGCGGACAGGTTGAGCTACACCTTC. This gives the protein CSARAADRLSYTF. This chain joins TRBV20-1 and TRBJ1-2; 7 nucleotides align to TRBD1. The V gene's germline CDR1 is DFQATT and CDR2 SNEGSKA (reference sequence). J gave up 9 bases and V 1 base, and 8 bases lay outside the gene matches. CDR3 length equals 13 residues.

This clonotype has more than one count but fewer than ten. The gene calls are TRBV7-9 and TRBJ2-7; possibly TRBD2 for D (6 bases). Germline V gene sequence: CDR1 SEHNR, CDR2 FQNEAQ (reference sequence). V gave up 1 base and J gave up 4 bases, with 11 bases separating them. The CDR3 spans 14 residues. The CDR3 sequence: CASSLVTGEYEQYF. The DNA for the CDR3 is TGTGCCAGCAGCTTAGTCACGGGGGAATACGAGCAGTACTTC.

The chain has TRBV27 and TRBJ2-7; 12 bases line up with TRBD2. Germline values: CDR1 MNHEY, CDR2 SMNVEV (reference sequence). This CDR3 region has 18 residues. The trim removed 3 bases at V and 2 bases at J, leaving 11 bases unmatched. Here the CDR3 DNA reads TGTGCCAGCAGTTTGTCAACCGGGACTAGCGGGCTTCCCTACGAGCAGTACTTC. Protein sequence: CASSLSTGTSGLPYEQYF.

As to this clonotype: A junction end diverges from the germline sequence, so it may reflect a read error. This sequence joins TRBV7-8 and TRBJ1-6; D perhaps matches TRBD1 (6 bases). Germline V gene sequence: CDR1 SGHVS, CDR2 FQNEAQ. CDR3 length: 13 amino acids. The CDR3 spells CASSLATGAPSSF. The DNA of the CDR3 is TGTGCCAGCAGCTTAGCCACGGGGGCACCTTCATCCTTT.

This clonotype appeared a few times. The rearrangement uses TRBV7-2 and TRBJ2-3; no firm D call. This CDR3 has 15 amino acids. Trimming took 0 bases from V and 1 from J, leaving 8 bases between them. Per germline, CDR1 SGHTA and CDR2 FQGNSA. This CDR3 is CASSLAHMGTDTQYF. The CDR3, as DNA: TGTGCCAGCAGCTTAGCCCATATGGGCACAGATACGCAGTATTTT.

This chain joins TRBV7-8 and TRBJ1-1; TRBD1 might be the D (6 bases). Per the germline V gene, CDR1 is SGHVS and CDR2 is FQNEAQ. The CDR3 has 17 residues. Trimming stripped 1 base from V and 3 bases from J, with 18 bases between. Here the CDR3 reads CASSLGPGVIVDTEAFF. In DNA form, the CDR3 reads TGTGCCAGCAGCTTAGGACCAGGGGTCATTGTGGACACTGAAGCTTTCTTT.

This rearrangement joins TRBV4-3 to TRBJ2-1; D is perhaps TRBD1 or TRBD2 (5 bases each). V was shortened by 0 bases and J by 7 bases, with 16 bases between the two germline ends. The length of the CDR3 is 16 residues. Germline V gives CDR1 LGHNA, CDR2 YSLEER. CDR3 coding DNA: TGCGCCAGCAGCCAAGATCGGACGCTAGCAGGGAATGAGCAGTTCTTC. It translates to CASSQDRTLAGNEQFF.